Following are 21 T cell receptor beta chains from one sample sequenced in a study of control samples from healthy donors and cancer patients. The protocol was immunoSEQ multiplex PCR, while the TCRdb copy is restricted to in-frame clones and leaves out a portion. The sample shows 70,000 to 100,000 clones, 75% to 95% of them seen only once. Input material: blood. The receptors come from a man aged 50 or older in good health.

The chain recombines TRBV2 with TRBJ2-7; D possibly corresponds to TRBD1 (6 bases). V dropped 4 bases and J dropped 5 bases, with 12 bases sitting between them. The CDR3 is 13 amino acids. The germline CDR1 and CDR2 sequences are SNHLY and FYNNEI. In DNA, the CDR3 is TGTGCCAGCAGTGCACAGGGAAACAACGAGCAGTACTTC. Protein: CASSAQGNNEQYF.

V and J are TRBV5-1 and TRBJ2-2, with 8 bases aligning to TRBD1. Trimming cost V 7 bases and J 1 base; bases outside gene matches: 0. In germline, CDR1 is SGHRS, CDR2 YFSETQ. The CDR3 has 13 amino acids. The CDR3 loop reads CASGTGNTGELFF. CDR3 DNA: TGCGCCAGCGGGACAGGGAACACCGGGGAGCTGTTTTTT.

This sequence joins TRBV5-6 and TRBJ2-6, with no clear D. CDR3 length: 16 residues. Trimming stripped 4 bases from V and 0 bases from J, with 11 bases between. Germline V gene data show CDR1 as SGHDT and CDR2 as YYEEEE. The CDR3 sequence: CASSPGRSSGANVLTF. The CDR3 coding sequence is TGTGCCAGCAGCCCTGGACGGAGCTCTGGGGCCAACGTCCTGACTTTC.

The chain employs TRBV27 and TRBJ1-6; tentative D call: TRBD1 (5 bases). In germline, CDR1 is MNHEY, CDR2 SMNVEV (reference sequence). Trimming left V 5 bases short and J 8 bases short, with 10 bases between. CDR3 size: 13 residues. The CDR3 here is CASSAGFDSPLHF. CDR3 bases: TGTGCCAGCAGTGCAGGGTTCGATTCACCCCTCCACTTT.

The CDR3 region has the DNA TGTGCCAGCGGCAGACTGAGCACTGAAGCTTTCTTT. This gives the protein CASGRLSTEAFF. This chain connects TRBV5-8 to TRBJ1-1, with unresolved D. This CDR3 region has 12 residues. The V end lost 7 bases, the J end lost 4 bases, and 11 bases lay between the germline ends. Per germline, CDR1 SGHTS and CDR2 YDEGEE.

The chain links TRBV24-1 to TRBJ2-7; the D call may be TRBD1 or TRBD2 (5 bases each). The CDR3 has 13 residues. Germline CDR1 and CDR2: KGHDR and SFDVKD. The germline V and J ends were trimmed by 4 bases and 7 bases, with 13 bases remaining between them. In DNA form, the CDR3 reads TGTGCCACCAGTGAGGTTGGGACGGCTGAGCAGTACTTC. This translates into CATSEVGTAEQYF.

The genes are TRBV3-1 (or the pseudogene TRBV3-2) and TRBJ1-6; D possibly corresponds to TRBD1 (5 bases). CDR1 is LGHDT, CDR2 YNNKEL, per germline (reference sequence). V lost 0 bases and J lost 6, with 18 bases in between. CDR3 length equals 18 residues. The CDR3 loop reads CASSQDLKGYRGNSPLHF. The CDR3 bases are TGTGCCAGCAGCCAAGATCTAAAGGGTTATAGGGGTAATTCACCCCTCCACTTT.

The chain carries TRBV7-2 and TRBJ2-1; D is unresolved. The CDR3 covers 15 residues. Germline CDR1 and CDR2: SGHTA and FQGNSA. V was clipped by 1 base and J by 6 bases, with 13 bases between them. The CDR3 DNA follows: TGTGCCAGCAGCTTAGAGAACTGGGTGGGCAATGAGCAGTTCTTC. Residues: CASSLENWVGNEQFF. Full variable domain (missing parts from reference TRBV7-2 and TRBJ2-1): GAGVSQSPSNKVTEKGKDVELRCDPISGHTALYWYRQSLGQGLEFLIYFQGNSAPDKSGLPSDRFSAERTGGSVSTLTIQRTQQEDSAVYLCASSLENWVGNEQFFGPGTRLTVL.

The chain has TRBV19 and TRBJ2-7, with no clear D. The CDR3 is 13 amino acids. V was cut by 8 bases and J by 5 bases, with 16 bases left in between. CDR1 and CDR2 (germline): LNHDA, SQIVND (reference sequence). The CDR3 bases are TGTGCCAGTGGATCAAGTATAACCCACGAGCAGTACTTC. The encoded protein is CASGSSITHEQYF. The whole variable domain, filled in from reference TRBV19 and TRBJ2-7, reads DGGITQSPKYLFRKEGQNVTLSCEQNLNHDAMYWYRQDPGQGLRLIYYSQIVNDFQKGDIAEGYSVSREKKESFPLTVTSAQKNPTAFYLCASGSSITHEQYFGPGTRLTVT.

In its sample, this clone was seen once. The chain uses TRBV21-1 and TRBJ1-1; the table's D gene call, TRBD1, was not cross checked with the DNA. TRBV21-1 is noted as a pseudogene. The CDR3 covers 16 residues. CDR3 DNA sequence: TGTGCCAGCAGCAAACGTGGGGACAGGGTCAACACTGAAGCTTTCTTT. Translated: CASSKRGDRVNTEAFF.

This rearrangement joins TRBV7-8 to TRBJ2-3; D is uncertain. The germline gives CDR1 SGHVS, CDR2 FQNEAQ. This CDR3 has 15 residues. V lost 1 base, J lost 0 bases, and 8 bases lay in between. CDR3 sequence: CASSLGTASTDTQYF. DNA of the CDR3: TGTGCCAGCAGCTTAGGAACAGCAAGCACAGATACGCAGTATTTT.

This clone was picked up one time. The chain joins TRBV7-9 to TRBJ1-1, with 9 bases fitting TRBD1. CDR3 length: 15 residues. V was clipped by 2 bases and J by 5 bases; unmatched bases: 6. Germline CDR1 SEHNR, CDR2 FQNEAQ (reference sequence). Written as DNA, the CDR3 is TGTGCCAGCAGCTTACCGGGGACAGGGACTACTGAAGCTTTCTTT. It encodes CASSLPGTGTTEAFF.

The chain is built from TRBV7-9 and TRBJ2-3; D may be TRBD2 (5 bases). The germline V gene has CDR1 SEHNR and CDR2 FQNEAQ (reference sequence). The CDR3 loop spans 14 amino acids. V was cut by 3 bases and J by 4 bases, with 11 bases left in between. The CDR3 region has the DNA TGTGCCAGCAGCTTCACGGGGTCAGCAGATACGCAGTATTTT. This gives the protein CASSFTGSADTQYF. Full variable domain (outside the CDR3, taken from reference TRBV7-9 and TRBJ2-3): DTGVSQNPRHKITKRGQNVTFRCDPISEHNRLYWYRQTLGQGPEFLTYFQNEAQLEKSRLLSDRFSAERPKGSFSTLEIQRTEQGDSAMYLCASSFTGSADTQYFGPGTRLTVL.

The chain uses TRBV5-1 and TRBJ2-3, with D possibly TRBD1 on 7 matching bases. CDR1 and CDR2 from the germline V gene are SGHRS and YFSETQ. Trimming removed 0 bases at V and 1 base at J, with 12 bases between. The CDR3 is 16 residues long. This chain's CDR3 is CASSLAGRGGTDTQYF. The CDR3 DNA reads TGCGCCAGCAGCTTGGCAGGCAGGGGGGGCACAGATACGCAGTATTTT.

V and J are TRBV19 and TRBJ1-1, with a weak D call TRBD1 (5 bases). The germline gives CDR1 LNHDA, CDR2 SQIVND (reference sequence). This CDR3 contains 15 residues. Trimming shortened V by 5 bases and J by 1 base, and 14 bases separated the two germline ends. CDR3 loop: CASSALPGQNTEAFF. The CDR3 coding sequence is TGTGCCAGTAGTGCACTACCAGGGCAGAACACTGAAGCTTTCTTT.

CDR3 in amino acids: CASSQGTAVNEKLFF. CDR3 sequence (DNA): TGTGCCAGCAGCCAGGGGACAGCAGTGAATGAAAAACTGTTTTTT. This chain uses TRBV3-1 (or the pseudogene TRBV3-2) with TRBJ1-4; 7 bases fit TRBD1. CDR1 is LGHDT, CDR2 YNNKEL, per germline (reference sequence). The CDR3 is 15 amino acids. The ends lost 3 bases at V and 5 bases at J; junction bases unmatched: 6.

The chain is built from TRBV5-4 and TRBJ1-1, with D perhaps matching TRBD1 (6 bases). Looked up from germline, CDR1 is SGHNT and CDR2 is YYREEE (reference sequence). V lost 2 bases to trimming and J lost 5 bases, with 13 bases between them. The CDR3 spans 14 residues. CDR3 DNA: TGTGCCAGCAGCTTCGGGGGGGCGCGAACTGAAGCTTTCTTT. Translated: CASSFGGARTEAFF.

The CDR3 spells CASSPGQNNSPLHF. CDR3 nucleotides: TGTGCCAGCAGCCCAGGGCAGAATAATTCACCCCTCCACTTT. The chain joins TRBV27 to TRBJ1-6; a possible D gene is TRBD1 (5 bases). CDR1 is MNHEY, CDR2 SMNVEV, per germline (reference sequence). V was pared by 6 bases and J by 5 bases, with 11 bases between. CDR3 length: 14 residues.

CDR3 amino acids: CAISGSGAPEAFF. CDR3 nucleotides: TGTGCCATCAGTGGATCCGGGGCCCCTGAAGCTTTCTTT. The chain recombines TRBV10-3 with TRBJ1-1; D perhaps matches TRBD1 (5 bases). Deletions cut 4 bases from V and 6 bases from J, with 12 bases between. CDR3 length equals 13 residues. Germline CDR1 and CDR2: ENHRY and SYGVKD.

The gene calls are TRBV25-1 and TRBJ2-4; no definite D call. Germline values: CDR1 MGHDK, CDR2 SYGVNS. This CDR3 is 14 amino acids long. Trimming took 3 bases from V and 0 from J, leaving 6 bases between them. The DNA for the CDR3 is TGTGCCAGCAGTGATCAGCTAGCCAAAAACATTCAGTACTTC. This codes for CASSDQLAKNIQYF.

J is TRBJ1-1 and V is TRBV18; D perhaps matches TRBD1 (5 bases). V was cut by 5 bases and J by 2 bases, with 12 bases left in between. CDR3 length: 14 residues. CDR1 KGHSH and CDR2 LQKENI come from the germline V gene. This CDR3 reads CASSFGTGNTEAFF. The CDR3 region has the DNA TGTGCCAGCTCATTCGGGACGGGAAACACTGAAGCTTTCTTT.